The T cell receptor (beta chain) described here comes from a study of glioma-infiltrating T cells after dendritic cell vaccination. On the study more broadly: Glioblastoma patients came from Phase I and II dendritic cell vaccination trials. Study conclusions and caveats: Only a small number of patients had complete blood and tumor samples.

Time point described: after dendritic cell vaccination, including at tumor progression/relapse. Isocitrate dehydrogenase mutation was absent in all glioblastoma patients. Up to about 2 ug genomic DNA was used for TCRB CDR3 amplification. Clones were read by immunoSEQ multiplex PCR, and TCRdb kept only the in-frame ones, dropping some. The table records about 110,000 clones, around 89% of them present only once. CDR3 length: 13 residues. Per germline, CDR1 MNHNS and CDR2 SASEGT. The ends lost 5 bases at V and 3 bases at J; junction bases unmatched: 3. Points on this clone: The antigen is unknown.

The chain couples TRBV6-1 to TRBJ1-1, with 7 positions matching TRBD1. This receptor was identified in a human donor with glioblastoma. The specimen comprised blood, sampled after dendritic cell vaccination. The CDR3 region has the DNA TGTGCCAGCAGTCCGACAGGGTACACTGAAGCTTTCTTT. Protein: CASSPTGYTEAFF.